Presented here are 32 T cell receptor beta chains from one specimen sequenced in a study of read filtering for tumor transcriptome and immune sequencing. The library was built from around 0.4 ug RNA with molecular barcoded adaptors for alpha/delta and beta/gamma chains. Each CDR3 protein is one row after TCRdb ran MiXCR on the reads. The repertoire holds roughly 68,000 distinct CDR3 sequences, with roughly 14% as singletons. Sequenced: a population of CD138-negative cells sorted from bone marrow. These receptors originate from a donor at least 40 years old with multiple myeloma.

On this clonotype: A read error may be the cause here, since a much bigger clone is one base away. J is TRBJ2-2 and V is TRBV7-9; D gene ambiguous. The V end was cut by 8 bases, the J end by 0 bases, with 13 bases between. The CDR3 sequence is 15 residues long. Germline CDR1 and CDR2: SEHNR and FQNEAQ (reference sequence). The CDR3 protein is CASALDTPNTGELFF. The DNA of the CDR3 is TGTGCCAGCGCCCTTGACACCCCGAACACCGGGGAGCTGTTTTTT.

This clonotype was seen repeatedly, ten times or more. The rearrangement uses TRBV7-2 and TRBJ1-6; TRBD1 matches 11 bases. The junction had 5 bases not matched to a gene; V was cut back by 5 bases and J by 8 bases. The CDR3 has 15 residues. The germline gives CDR1 SGHTA, CDR2 FQGNSA. In DNA form, the CDR3 reads TGTGCCAGCAGCCCGGGACAGGGGGTTGATTCACCCCTCCACTTT. Amino acid sequence: CASSPGQGVDSPLHF.

On this clonotype itself: This may be a read error, as it is one base from a much larger clone. The chain combines TRBV5-1 with TRBJ2-7; possible D gene TRBD2, 6 bases. The CDR3 spans 15 residues. In germline, CDR1 is SGHRS, CDR2 YFSETQ. The CDR3 is CASSLVGTPTDERYF. For the CDR3, the DNA is TGCGCCAGCAGCTTGGTCGGGACTCCCACCGACGAGCGGTACTTC.

The V and J genes are TRBV29-1 and TRBJ1-2, with D perhaps matching TRBD1 (5 bases). The CDR3 runs 12 residues. Looked up from germline, CDR1 is SQVTM and CDR2 is ANQGSEA. V was cut by 3 bases and J by 4 bases, with 9 bases left in between. CDR3 protein: CSVDQGLYGYTF. CDR3 coding DNA: TGCAGCGTTGACCAGGGTCTCTATGGCTACACCTTC.

Concerning this clonotype: Just one base apart from a much larger clone, this may be a read error. This sequence joins TRBV5-1 and TRBJ2-2; perhaps D is TRBD1 or TRBD2 (5 bases each). The CDR3 contains 15 residues. Germline CDR1 SGHRS, CDR2 YFSETQ. The CDR3 sequence: CASSLKGLPTGDLFF. CDR3 nucleotides: TGCGCCAGCAGCTTGAAAGGGCTCCCAACCGGGGACCTGTTTTTT.

This clonotype was seen ten or more times. The chain couples TRBV19 to TRBJ2-1; the D call may be TRBD1 or TRBD2 (5 bases each). The CDR3 runs to 11 residues. The germline V and J ends were trimmed by 5 bases and 10 bases, with 9 bases remaining between them. Per the germline V gene, CDR1 is LNHDA and CDR2 is SQIVND (reference sequence). CDR3 in amino acids: CASSGGREQFF. The CDR3 bases are TGTGCCAGTAGTGGGGGTAGGGAGCAGTTCTTC.

This clonotype was counted many times. CDR3 sequence: CASRTGYRQPQHF. CDR3 DNA: TGTGCCAGTCGGACAGGGTATCGTCAGCCCCAGCATTTT. The genes are TRBV19 and TRBJ1-5; TRBD1 agrees at 8 bases. V lost 8 bases, J lost 6 bases, and 6 bases stayed unmatched. The CDR3 contains 13 residues. CDR1 is LNHDA, CDR2 SQIVND, per germline (reference sequence).

In nucleotides, the CDR3 is TGCGCCAGCAGCTTGGCTTCAAGCGCCGCCTCTGGGGCCAACGTCCTGACTTTC. It translates to CASSLASSAASGANVLTF. This rearrangement joins TRBV5-1 to TRBJ2-6; D remains ambiguous. This CDR3 contains 18 residues. CDR1 SGHRS and CDR2 YFSETQ come from the germline V gene. Trimming removed 0 bases at V and 0 bases at J, with 13 bases between.

This clonotype showed up many times. The chain employs TRBV6-5 and TRBJ2-3, with unresolved D. Trimming cost V 0 bases and J 4 bases, with 14 bases left between them. CDR3 length: 16 residues. Germline loops: CDR1 MNHEY, CDR2 SVGAGI. Written as DNA, the CDR3 is TGTGCCAGCAGTTACTCGATGTTGCTAGTAGCAGATACGCAGTATTTT. As protein: CASSYSMLLVADTQYF.

This clonotype was counted only a few times. The chain has TRBV28 and TRBJ2-7, with a weak D call TRBD1 (6 bases). Germline CDR1 and CDR2: MDHEN and SYDVKM. The CDR3 spans 14 residues. V was clipped by 4 bases and J by 2 bases, with 12 bases between them. The CDR3 bases are TGTGCCAGCAGTTCACCAACAGGGCCCTACGAGCAGTACTTC. Its protein is CASSSPTGPYEQYF. Together with reference TRBV28 and TRBJ2-7, the CDR3 gives the full variable domain: DVKVTQSSRYLVKRTGEKVFLECVQDMDHENMFWYRQDPGLGLRLIYFSYDVKMKEKGDIPEGYSVSREKKERFSLILESASTNQTSMYLCASSSPTGPYEQYFGPGTRLTVT.

The J gene is TRBJ2-7, the V gene TRBV6-5, with 10 positions matching TRBD1. From germline, CDR1 is MNHEY and CDR2 SVGAGI. V lost 2 bases to trimming and J lost 6 bases; unmatched junction nucleotides: 1. This CDR3 has 13 amino acids. The CDR3 region is CASSYRTGGEQYF. The CDR3 DNA sequence: TGTGCCAGCAGTTACCGGACAGGGGGCGAGCAGTACTTC.

V and J are TRBV11-2 and TRBJ1-1; D is perhaps TRBD1 (6 bases). The CDR3 is made up of 14 amino acids. Germline lookup yields CDR1 SGHAT and CDR2 FQNNGV. V was trimmed by 7 bases and J by 0 bases, leaving 12 bases between them. In DNA form, the CDR3 reads TGTGCCAGCACCCGGACAGCAATGAACACTGAAGCTTTCTTT. Its protein product is CASTRTAMNTEAFF.

There are many counts of this clonotype. The chain recombines TRBV20-1 with TRBJ2-7, with D perhaps TRBD1 (6 bases). V dropped 3 bases and J dropped 6 bases, with 21 bases sitting between them. Germline loops: CDR1 DFQATT, CDR2 SNEGSKA (reference sequence). This CDR3 region has 15 residues. CDR3 residues: CSASLTNVQGREQYF. As DNA, the CDR3 is TGCAGTGCTAGTCTAACGAATGTACAGGGCCGCGAGCAGTACTTC.

This clonotype appeared many times. The V gene is TRBV6-6, the J gene TRBJ2-1, with TRBD1 as a possible D gene (6 bases). The CDR3 is 13 amino acids. The germline V gene has CDR1 MNHNY and CDR2 SVGAGI (reference sequence). V was pared by 8 bases and J by 5 bases, with 13 bases between. The CDR3 loop reads CASGWDNNNEQFF. The CDR3 bases are TGTGCCAGCGGGTGGGACAACAACAATGAGCAGTTCTTC.

For this clonotype: One base away lies a much larger clone, so this may be a sequencing read error. The rearrangement links TRBV7-2 to TRBJ1-1; no clear D gene. This CDR3 comprises 13 residues. CDR1 is SGHTA, CDR2 FQGNSA, per germline. Written as DNA, the CDR3 is TGTGCCAGCAGCTTCCGAATGAACACTGACGCTTTCTTT. The encoded protein is CASSFRMNTDAFF.

This clonotype was picked up a small number of times. The genes are TRBV5-1 and TRBJ2-5, with TRBD1 as a possible D gene (5 bases). This CDR3 region has 15 residues. Trimming took off 0 bases at V and 1 base at J, with 10 bases between the two ends. Germline V gene lookup returns CDR1 SGHRS and CDR2 YFSETQ. CDR3 DNA sequence: TGCGCCAGCAGCTTGGAAGCCAGGGCCCAAGAGACCCAGTACTTC. This encodes CASSLEARAQETQYF.

This clonotype was seen only a few times. The V gene is TRBV29-1, the J gene TRBJ1-2; weak D call: TRBD1 (6 bases). CDR1 is SQVTM and CDR2 is ANQGSEA in the germline V gene. The CDR3 is made up of 11 amino acids. Deletions cut 7 bases from V and 8 bases from J, with 14 bases between. The CDR3 here is CSAERGDGYTF. DNA of the CDR3: TGCAGCGCCGAGAGGGGGGACGGCTACACCTTC.

This clonotype was observed at least ten times. V and J are TRBV7-9 and TRBJ2-7; D is possibly TRBD2 (6 bases). Deletions cut 5 bases from V and 6 bases from J, with 17 bases between. The germline gives CDR1 SEHNR, CDR2 FQNEAQ (reference sequence). This CDR3 region has 14 residues. Here the CDR3 DNA reads TGTGCCAGCAGCGAGGGACGGGACTCCATCGAGCAGTACTTC. Translated: CASSEGRDSIEQYF.

This clonotype was seen many times. The chain couples TRBV20-1 to TRBJ2-7; possible D gene TRBD2, 6 bases. Trimming pared 5 bases from V and 0 bases from J, leaving 14 bases between. Germline V lookup: CDR1 DFQATT, CDR2 SNEGSKA (reference sequence). The CDR3 consists of 14 residues. This CDR3 reads CSAVSGLGSYEQYF. Here the CDR3 DNA reads TGCAGTGCTGTAAGCGGGTTAGGCTCCTACGAGCAGTACTTC.

The sample holds many counts of this clonotype. Germline is not matched at one junction end, which may reflect a read error. This chain uses TRBV7-7 with TRBJ2-2, with 7 bases matching TRBD1. There are 13 residues in the CDR3. CDR1 SSHAT and CDR2 FNYEAQ come from the germline V gene (reference sequence). CDR3 sequence: CASSSRQGGELFF. The CDR3, as DNA: TGTGCTAGCAGCAGTAGACAGGGCGGGGAGCTGTTTTTT.

A word on this clonotype: Being one base from a much bigger clone, this may be a read error. The chain employs TRBV29-1 and TRBJ2-5; 12 bases map to TRBD2. V lost 4 bases, J lost 1 base, and 4 bases stayed unmatched. This CDR3 contains 15 residues. Germline lookup yields CDR1 SQVTM and CDR2 ANQGSEA. CDR3: CSVGGLAGPQETQYF. As DNA, the CDR3 is TGCAGCGTTGGAGGACTAGCGGGGCCCCAAGAGACCCAGTACTTC.

This clonotype was counted many times. The chain combines TRBV19 with TRBJ2-1; 14 nucleotides line up with TRBD2. This CDR3 contains 15 residues. Germline CDR1 LNHDA, CDR2 SQIVND (reference sequence). V lost 1 base to trimming and J lost 10 bases; unmatched junction nucleotides: 3. The CDR3 DNA reads as TGTGCCAGTAGTATAGGTGGGACTAGCGGGAGCGAGCAGTTCTTC. Its protein is CASSIGGTSGSEQFF. Full variable domain (rest looked up from reference TRBV19 and TRBJ2-1): DGGITQSPKYLFRKEGQNVTLSCEQNLNHDAMYWYRQDPGQGLRLIYYSQIVNDFQKGDIAEGYSVSREKKESFPLTVTSAQKNPTAFYLCASSIGGTSGSEQFFGPGTRLTVL.

This clonotype was seen at least ten times. The V and J genes are TRBV29-1 and TRBJ2-5, with 9 bases lining up with TRBD2. With 6 bases clipped from V and 7 bases from J, the junction kept 12 bases outside the gene matches. The CDR3 extends over 14 amino acids. The V gene's germline CDR1 is SQVTM and CDR2 ANQGSEA. The CDR3 reads CSVRMREGPTTQYF. CDR3 DNA: TGCAGCGTACGAATGCGGGAGGGCCCGACGACCCAGTACTTC.

Ten or more counts support this clonotype. The J gene is TRBJ2-2, the V gene TRBV20-1, with 9 nucleotides matching TRBD1. The V gene end was trimmed by 0 bases and the J gene end by 6 bases; junction bases not matched to a gene: 8. The CDR3 length is 16 residues. Germline V CDR1 and CDR2: DFQATT, SNEGSKA (reference sequence). The DNA for the CDR3 is TGCAGTGCTAGAGATCCCCGGGACAGGGAATCCGGGGAGCTGTTTTTT. Protein: CSARDPRDRESGELFF.

This clonotype was detected only a few times. The junction departs from germline at one end; a sequencing error may be responsible. This chain joins TRBV11-3 and TRBJ1-2, with no clear D. CDR1 is SGHNT, CDR2 YENEEA, per germline. The CDR3 spans 13 residues. The CDR3 sequence is CASSLLENCGYTF. The CDR3 coding sequence is TGTGCCAGCAGCTTACTGGAAAACTGTGGCTACACCTTC.

The table lists this clonotype with a few counts. The rearrangement links TRBV20-1 to TRBJ2-4; D gene uncertain. With 7 bases removed from V and 1 base from J, the gap between germline ends came to 8 bases. The CDR3 consists of 12 residues. The germline gives CDR1 DFQATT, CDR2 SNEGSKA (reference sequence). CDR3 nucleotide sequence: TGCAGTGTGTTGCGGGCCAAAAACATTCAGTACTTC. This codes for CSVLRAKNIQYF.

The V and J genes are TRBV27 and TRBJ1-5; no firm D call. The V gene lost 8 bases and the J gene lost 5 bases, with 16 bases spanning the gap. Per the germline V gene, CDR1 is MNHEY and CDR2 is SMNVEV (reference sequence). The CDR3 spans 14 residues. The CDR3 DNA reads TGTGCCAGCGGCCTGAGAGGCACTGATCAGCCCCAGCATTTT. Translation: CASGLRGTDQPQHF.

At least ten counts were recorded for this clonotype. The chain uses TRBV4-3 and TRBJ2-1; TRBD2 might be the D (7 bases). The CDR3 covers 15 residues. Germline V lookup: CDR1 LGHNA, CDR2 YSLEER. V lost 0 bases and J lost 9, with 15 bases in between. CDR3 sequence (DNA): TGCGCCAGCAGCCAAGAAATGCCAGGGGAGGGTGAGCAGTTCTTC. Translating it yields CASSQEMPGEGEQFF.

Ten or more counts support this clonotype. This chain connects TRBV7-8 to TRBJ1-1; D gene uncertain. The V and J ends lost 2 bases and 0 bases respectively, with 7 bases between them. The CDR3 has 14 residues. Germline V gives CDR1 SGHVS, CDR2 FQNEAQ. CDR3: CASSLIQLNTEAFF. The CDR3 DNA follows: TGTGCCAGCAGCTTAATCCAGTTGAACACTGAAGCTTTCTTT. The whole variable domain, remainder taken from reference TRBV7-8 and TRBJ1-1, is GAGVSQSPRYKVAKRGQDVALRCDPISGHVSLFWYQQALGQGPEFLTYFQNEAQLDKSGLPSDRFFAERPEGSVSTLKIQRTQQEDSAVYLCASSLIQLNTEAFFGQGTRLTVV.

This clonotype was detected ten times or more. This sequence joins TRBV5-1 and TRBJ2-7, with no clear D. In germline, CDR1 is SGHRS, CDR2 YFSETQ. Trimming took off 1 base at V and 7 bases at J, with 15 bases between the two ends. The CDR3 spans 14 residues. CDR3 nucleotides: TGCGCCAGCAGCTTGTTACAGCCCTCTGGGGAGCAGTACTTC. Encoded protein: CASSLLQPSGEQYF.

This clonotype was observed many times. V is TRBV25-1 and J is TRBJ2-1; D unresolved. Trimming took 1 base from V and 8 from J, leaving 12 bases between them. CDR3 length: 14 residues. The germline V gene has CDR1 MGHDK and CDR2 SYGVNS. The CDR3 sequence is CASSEFSPGDEQFF. The DNA for the CDR3 is TGTGCCAGCAGTGAATTCTCGCCCGGCGATGAGCAGTTCTTC.

This rearrangement joins TRBV2 to TRBJ2-7; TRBD1 matches at 11 bases. CDR3 size: 14 residues. V lost 3 bases to trimming and J lost 7 bases; unmatched junction nucleotides: 5. The V gene's germline CDR1 is SNHLY and CDR2 FYNNEI. CDR3 nucleotides: TGTGCCAGCAGTGAGGACAGGGGGCGTTATGAGCAGTACTTC. Residues: CASSEDRGRYEQYF. Variable domain in full (rest from reference TRBV2 and TRBJ2-7): EPEVTQTPSHQVTQMGQEVILRCVPISNHLYFYWYRQILGQKVEFLVSFYNNEISEKSEIFDDQFSVERPDGSNFTLKIRSTKLEDSAMYFCASSEDRGRYEQYFGPGTRLTVT.